This T cell receptor (beta chain) was recorded in a study of T cell repertoires in cytomegalovirus infection. Across the study: Indications of both CMV infection and matching HLA type were provided by public TCR beta signatures.

Trimming shortened V by 3 bases and J by 4 bases, and 9 bases separated the two germline ends. The CDR3 consists of 12 residues. Germline lookup yields CDR1 SQVTM and CDR2 ANQGSEA. TCRdb used MiXCR to reprocess the reads, holding one entry per CDR3 protein. This table has about 24,000 distinct CDR3 sequences, 20% to 25% appearing once. As regards this clonotype: What it binds is unknown.

The chain employs TRBV29-1 and TRBJ1-2; D may be TRBD1 (6 bases). The source is a human donor in good health (CMV status not recorded). Some clones in this sample may be carry-over from other donors' samples. The sequenced sample was CD8+ T cells from cultured PBMCs, obtained from culture after CMV antigen stimulation. CDR3 loop: CSVDRGVYGYTF. For the CDR3, the DNA is TGCAGCGTTGACAGGGGAGTCTATGGCTACACCTTC.